These 18 T cell receptor beta chains were all obtained from the same sample, sequenced in a study of cytomegalovirus exposure and HLA in healthy donors. The PCR had 60 Vbeta and 13 Jbeta primers. TCRdb's table, derived via immunoSEQ multiplex PCR, lists solely in-frame clones and lacks some. The table has 100,000 to 150,000 clones, about three quarters seen once. The source material was PBMCs. The receptors come from a woman aged 55-75 years in good health and CMV-seropositive.

The CDR3 coding sequence is TGTGCCAGCAGCGTATGGGGGGACACTGAAGCTTTCTTT. Protein product: CASSVWGDTEAFF. V and J are TRBV9 and TRBJ1-1; a possible D gene is TRBD1 (5 bases). The V end was cut by 1 base, the J end by 3 bases, with 7 bases between. The CDR3 has 13 amino acids. Germline V gene lookup returns CDR1 SGDLS and CDR2 YYNGEE.

This chain links TRBV29-1 with TRBJ1-1, with 10 bases aligning to TRBD1. Germline lookup yields CDR1 SQVTM and CDR2 ANQGSEA. V lost 0 bases, J lost 1 base, and 5 bases stayed unmatched. This CDR3 comprises 16 residues. This chain's CDR3 is CSVEDRGQGGNTEAFF. For the CDR3, the DNA is TGCAGCGTTGAAGATCGAGGACAGGGGGGGAACACTGAAGCTTTCTTT.

The chain joins TRBV4-1 to TRBJ2-5; tentative D call: TRBD1 (5 bases). The DNA end is a closer match to TRBJ2-7, so the J assignment may be wrong. This CDR3 region has 12 residues. The V gene's germline CDR1 is MGHRA and CDR2 YSYEKL. In DNA form, the CDR3 reads TGCGCCAGCAGCCAAGAAAGGGGCGAGCAGTACTTC. Its protein product is CASSQERGEQYF.

For this clone: Sequence at one end of the junction differs from germline and may be a read error. The chain recombines TRBV5-1 with TRBJ1-6, with D perhaps matching TRBD1 (6 bases). The germline gives CDR1 SGHRS, CDR2 YFSETQ. The CDR3 spans 21 residues. The CDR3 nucleotides are TGCGCCAGCAGTTTGGGGGGCCTTAGGACGCAAGTTAGCTCCTATAATTCACCCCTCCACTTT. It encodes CASSLGGLRTQVSSYNSPLHF.

The chain joins TRBV25-1 to TRBJ2-5; D may be TRBD1 (6 bases). From germline, CDR1 is MGHDK and CDR2 SYGVNS. V was trimmed by 11 bases and J by 4 bases, leaving 20 bases between them. This CDR3 spans 14 amino acids. The DNA of the CDR3 is TGTGCCCTGGGGGATGAGGGGGTAGGAGAGACCCAGTACTTC. This translates into CALGDEGVGETQYF.

This chain connects TRBV4-1 to TRBJ2-3, with D possibly being TRBD2 (6 bases). Germline V gives CDR1 MGHRA, CDR2 YSYEKL. Trimming removed 1 base at V and 1 base at J, with 9 bases between. There are 15 residues in the CDR3. The CDR3 DNA is TGCGCCAGCAGCCAAGGGGGGGTGCGCACAGATACGCAGTATTTT. Protein sequence: CASSQGGVRTDTQYF.

This clone has more than one count but fewer than ten. The chain joins TRBV11-3 to TRBJ1-1; D remains unclear. Germline V gene lookup returns CDR1 SGHNT and CDR2 YENEEA. The CDR3 extends over 13 amino acids. Deletions cut 2 bases from V and 7 bases from J, with 11 bases between. CDR3 in DNA: TGTGCCAGCAGCTTAAGTCGTCGGGGTGAAGCTTTCTTT. This encodes CASSLSRRGEAFF.

This clone turned up a few times. The chain employs TRBV4-1 and TRBJ2-2; possible D gene TRBD1, 6 bases. V gave up 6 bases and J gave up 2 bases, with 16 bases separating them. Germline values: CDR1 MGHRA, CDR2 YSYEKL. The CDR3 length is 16 residues. In DNA, the CDR3 is TGCGCCAGCAGACCCACAGGGCCTTTAAACACCGGGGAGCTGTTTTTT. It codes for CASRPTGPLNTGELFF.

This chain connects TRBV7-6 to TRBJ1-5; D remains unclear. Germline-derived CDR1 and CDR2 are SGHVS and FNYEAQ. The CDR3 consists of 18 residues. The V and J ends lost 6 bases and 3 bases respectively, with 24 bases between them. The chain's CDR3 is CASSPSEGRERDNQPQHF. DNA for the CDR3: TGTGCCAGCAGTCCCTCCGAAGGTAGGGAGAGGGACAATCAGCCCCAGCATTTT.

The genes are TRBV18 and TRBJ1-1; D might be TRBD1 (6 bases). The germline V and J ends were trimmed by 2 bases and 9 bases, with 10 bases remaining between them. Germline V CDR1 and CDR2: KGHSH, LQKENI. This CDR3 spans 12 amino acids. CDR3 in DNA: TGTGCCAGCTCACCAACCGGGGGGCAAGCTTTCTTT. Translation: CASSPTGGQAFF.

The rearrangement joins TRBV7-6 to TRBJ1-5; D is possibly TRBD1 (5 bases). The germline V and J ends were trimmed by 1 base and 7 bases, with 8 bases remaining between them. Germline CDR1 is SGHVS and CDR2 is FNYEAQ. The CDR3 sequence is 13 residues long. The chain's CDR3 is CASSLGREQPQHF. The CDR3, as DNA: TGTGCCAGCAGCTTAGGCAGGGAACAGCCCCAGCATTTT.

This clone was found a few times. The chain employs TRBV11-2 and TRBJ2-2; the match to TRBD1 covers 10 bases. This CDR3 contains 15 residues. J lost 5 bases, V lost 4 bases, and 4 bases had no gene match. Per germline, CDR1 SGHAT and CDR2 FQNNGV. Written as DNA, the CDR3 is TGTGCCAGCAGCTCAGGGACAGGGGTGACCGGGGAGCTGTTTTTT. Protein: CASSSGTGVTGELFF.

This chain joins TRBV2 and TRBJ1-1; D remains ambiguous. Trimming took off 3 bases at V and 0 bases at J, with 8 bases between the two ends. Per the germline V gene, CDR1 is SNHLY and CDR2 is FYNNEI. The CDR3 has 14 residues. The CDR3 region has the DNA TGTGCCAGCAGTGAGCAACTGATGAACACTGAAGCTTTCTTT. Translated: CASSEQLMNTEAFF.

J is TRBJ2-3 and V is TRBV10-1; tentative D call: TRBD2 (5 bases). V was clipped by 0 bases and J by 5 bases, with 6 bases between them. CDR1 and CDR2 (germline): WNHNN, SYGVQD (reference sequence). CDR3 length: 13 residues. The CDR3 coding sequence is TGCGCCAGCAGTGAGTCCGGGAAAGATACGCAGTATTTT. Its protein product is CASSESGKDTQYF.

A word on this clone: The same CDR3 is also encoded by other DNA sequences in this sample. This sequence joins TRBV6-5 and TRBJ1-4; D is unclear. Germline-derived CDR1 and CDR2 are MNHEY and SVGAGI. Trimming took 6 bases from V and 0 from J, leaving 8 bases between them. This CDR3 has 14 residues. Written as DNA, the CDR3 is TGTGCCAGCAGCCGGGTTGCAACTAATGAAAAACTGTTTTTT. Translated, it gives CASSRVATNEKLFF.

This chain joins TRBV29-1 and TRBJ2-3; a weak D match, TRBD2 (6 bases). From germline, CDR1 is SQVTM and CDR2 ANQGSEA. CDR3 size: 14 residues. The V and J ends lost 6 bases and 5 bases respectively, with 18 bases between them. The CDR3 bases are TGCAGCGTGGCGGGACCCCCAGCTTTAGATACGCAGTATTTT. Its protein product is CSVAGPPALDTQYF.

V and J are TRBV6-6 and TRBJ1-4; the D gene is possibly TRBD1 (6 bases). The V gene's germline CDR1 is MNHNY and CDR2 SVGAGI (reference sequence). V was shortened by 8 bases and J by 7 bases, with 20 bases between the two germline ends. CDR3 length: 15 amino acids. The DNA for the CDR3 is TGTGCCAGCTACCCCGGAGCGGGGGCGAGTGAAAAACTGTTTTTT. Its protein product is CASYPGAGASEKLFF.

The rearrangement uses TRBV6-5 and TRBJ2-7; D gene ambiguous. This CDR3 is 15 amino acids long. Trimming took off 0 bases at V and 2 bases at J, with 11 bases between the two ends. Looked up from germline, CDR1 is MNHEY and CDR2 is SVGAGI. DNA of the CDR3: TGTGCCAGCAGTTACTCGAGCACCATAGCCTACGAGCAGTACTTC. This sequence encodes CASSYSSTIAYEQYF.